This passage covers 8 T cell receptor beta chains from one sample sequenced in a study of Graves' ophthalmopathy and Graves' hyperthyroidism. RNA transcripts served as template for amplifying TCR beta CDR3 sequences. Scientists carried out first-round RT-PCR using HTBI primers and then a second-round multiplex PCR. One entry per CDR3 protein, called by TCRdb with MiXCR from the multiplex PCR reads. The table has a few hundred thousand distinct CDR3 sequences, 15% to 20% seen once. Input material: peripheral blood. The receptors here all came from an adult man with Graves' ophthalmopathy.

The chain has TRBV6-1 and TRBJ1-1; a weak D match, TRBD1 (5 bases). From germline, CDR1 is MNHNS and CDR2 SASEGT. V was trimmed by 1 base and J by 4 bases, leaving 13 bases between them. This CDR3 contains 15 residues. As DNA, the CDR3 is TGTGCCAGCAGTGAAGAGGGAGGGGAGGGCACTGAAGCTTTCTTT. Its translation is CASSEEGGEGTEAFF.

The sample holds many counts of this clonotype. The chain couples TRBV6-1 to TRBJ2-5; D may be TRBD2 (5 bases). The V and J ends lost 1 base and 13 bases respectively, with 10 bases between them. Per germline, CDR1 MNHNS and CDR2 SASEGT. The CDR3 loop spans 11 amino acids. This chain's CDR3 is CASSEVGLLYF. As DNA, the CDR3 is TGTGCCAGCAGTGAAGTAGGACTGCTGTACTTC.

This clonotype was detected ten times or more. The chain couples TRBV6-2 or TRBV6-3 to TRBJ2-6; D gene ambiguous. The germline V and J ends were trimmed by 6 bases and 13 bases, with 16 bases remaining between them. This CDR3 contains 13 residues. CDR1 is MNHEY and CDR2 is SVGEGT in the germline V gene. CDR3 bases: TGTGCCAGCAGGCCTATTGGGCCCTTTGTCCTGACTTTC. Translating gives CASRPIGPFVLTF.

This clonotype was counted at least ten times. The gene calls are TRBV29-1 and TRBJ2-7; TRBD1 aligns across 7 bases. The CDR3 totals 14 residues. The V segment lost 1 base and the J segment 2 bases; nucleotides outside the gene matches: 5. Germline assignment: CDR1 SQVTM and CDR2 ANQGSEA. The CDR3 bases are TGCAGCGTTGAAGGGCCGGGACAGCCCTACGAGCAGTACTTC. Its protein is CSVEGPGQPYEQYF.

This clonotype was picked up many times. The chain recombines TRBV6-1 with TRBJ1-6; perhaps TRBD1 as D (5 bases). This CDR3 has 16 residues. Germline CDR1 is MNHNS and CDR2 is SASEGT. V dropped 2 bases and J dropped 9 bases, with 17 bases sitting between them. CDR3 nucleotide sequence: TGTGCCAGCAGTGAATTCCGGGACTCTTCCTTTTCACCCCTCCACTTT. The encoded protein is CASSEFRDSSFSPLHF.

This clonotype was counted at least ten times. This CDR3 is CSARGDSWGTEAFF. CDR3 bases: TGCAGTGCTAGAGGGGACAGTTGGGGCACTGAAGCTTTCTTT. The V call is TRBV20-1, the J call TRBJ1-1; 7 bases are shared with TRBD1. CDR3 size: 14 residues. The germline CDR1 and CDR2 sequences are DFQATT and SNEGSKA (reference sequence). V lost 1 base, J lost 4 bases, and 6 bases stayed unmatched.

This clonotype was detected many times. This chain joins TRBV18 and TRBJ1-5, with 8 bases identical to TRBD1. This CDR3 contains 16 residues. Germline-derived CDR1 and CDR2 are KGHSH and LQKENI. J lost 1 base, V lost 2 bases, and 4 bases had no gene match. The CDR3 region is CASSPRQGPSNQPQHF. The CDR3 DNA reads TGTGCCAGCTCACCAAGACAGGGGCCCAGCAATCAGCCCCAGCATTTT.

This clonotype was detected ten times or more. The gene calls are TRBV24-1 and TRBJ1-1; TRBD1 aligns across 8 bases. Germline-derived CDR1 and CDR2 are KGHDR and SFDVKD. V was pared by 10 bases and J by 4 bases, with 7 bases of the junction left unmatched. This CDR3 contains 13 residues. The CDR3 DNA sequence: TGTGCCACGACTGGACAGGGTGGCACTGAAGCTTTCTTT. Protein: CATTGQGGTEAFF.